This record looks at one T cell receptor (beta chain) sequence and its context. Its antigen is unidentified. The data belong to a study of regulatory T cells in long-lasting Graves disease. TCR beta libraries were built with iRepertoire HTBI primers and Arm-PCR of CDR3 regions. Using its own MiXCR run on the multiplex PCR reads, TCRdb lists one record per CDR3 protein. This table holds 300,000 to 400,000 distinct CDR3 sequences, less than 20% found once. Trimming stripped 4 bases from V and 0 bases from J, with 7 bases between. Germline CDR1 is LGHDT and CDR2 is YNNKEL (reference sequence). The CDR3 spans 15 residues. Time point: persistent/refractory GD, antithyroid drugs over 5 years with positive TRAb. Following extraction of RNA from PBMCs, that RNA was used to make the TCR library. Study findings and constraints: Having only a small sample size may have limited accuracy.

This clonotype was obtained from a female donor with Graves disease. This chain links TRBV3-1 with TRBJ1-6; no firm D call. The sequences come from peripheral blood mononuclear cells (PBMCs), collected when the disease was refractory, from a patient treated with antithyroid drugs. The CDR3 bases are TGTGCCAGCAGCCCCATGGGCTCCTATAATTCACCCCTCCACTTT. Residues: CASSPMGSYNSPLHF.